A selection of T cell receptor beta chains follows, all from one sample in a study of blood T cell repertoires in COVID-19. Sequencing was performed with immunoSEQ multiplex PCR; in TCRdb, only in-frame clones are kept and a portion is missing. The sample holds 85,000 to 120,000 clones; about 90% are singletons and the top ten take approximately 5.4%. Sample: peripheral blood. The origin of the receptors is a woman in her forties or fifties with COVID-19, enrolled during active disease. Each CDR3 is given with its conserved first and last residue. The order of the fields is V gene, J gene, CDR3 protein.

>TRBV15|TRBJ1-6
CATSRDGGLNSPLHF
>TRBV6-5|TRBJ2-5
CASSYAPGGQETQYF
>TRBV5-1|TRBJ1-4
CASSSDRGHEKLFF
>TRBV6-5|TRBJ2-7
CASSPGGQSYEQYF
>TRBV10-3|TRBJ1-1
CAIKDITSPQGRNTEAFF
>TRBV7-9|TRBJ2-7
CASSLGQGYPYEQYF
>TRBV6-2/TRBV6-3|TRBJ1-6
CASSYSLLRGYNSPLHF
>TRBV6-5|TRBJ2-2
CASRMGSSTSGELFF
>TRBV6-6|TRBJ2-3
CASSRGGSTDTQYF
>TRBV9|TRBJ2-1
CASSQRTQNEQFF
>TRBV5-6|TRBJ1-2
CASSAGQARYGYTF
>TRBV7-2|TRBJ2-7
CASSSNTENYEQYF
>TRBV7-8|TRBJ2-1
CASSHPTSGGSDSYNEQFF
>TRBV7-6|TRBJ2-5
CASSAQVKETQYF
>TRBV27|TRBJ2-3
CASSLSAPQHYTDTQYF
>TRBV5-8|TRBJ2-5
CARTKTGLQETQYF
>TRBV6-4|TRBJ1-2
CASSDPGQGQTF
>TRBV6-6|TRBJ2-1
CASSFSTISSYNEQFF
>TRBV2|TRBJ2-2
CASTEDREAGELFF
>TRBV9|TRBJ2-3
CASSGRDRVGTQYF
>TRBV9|TRBJ2-5
CASSVEAGVIETQYF
>TRBV3-1/TRBV3-2|TRBJ1-2
CASSQSPLTGEDGYTF
>TRBV6-5|TRBJ1-5
CASMSAVNQPQHF
>TRBV10-3|TRBJ1-3
CAIREVGQVFSGNTIYF
>TRBV25-1|TRBJ2-3
CASSELKGARTDTQYF